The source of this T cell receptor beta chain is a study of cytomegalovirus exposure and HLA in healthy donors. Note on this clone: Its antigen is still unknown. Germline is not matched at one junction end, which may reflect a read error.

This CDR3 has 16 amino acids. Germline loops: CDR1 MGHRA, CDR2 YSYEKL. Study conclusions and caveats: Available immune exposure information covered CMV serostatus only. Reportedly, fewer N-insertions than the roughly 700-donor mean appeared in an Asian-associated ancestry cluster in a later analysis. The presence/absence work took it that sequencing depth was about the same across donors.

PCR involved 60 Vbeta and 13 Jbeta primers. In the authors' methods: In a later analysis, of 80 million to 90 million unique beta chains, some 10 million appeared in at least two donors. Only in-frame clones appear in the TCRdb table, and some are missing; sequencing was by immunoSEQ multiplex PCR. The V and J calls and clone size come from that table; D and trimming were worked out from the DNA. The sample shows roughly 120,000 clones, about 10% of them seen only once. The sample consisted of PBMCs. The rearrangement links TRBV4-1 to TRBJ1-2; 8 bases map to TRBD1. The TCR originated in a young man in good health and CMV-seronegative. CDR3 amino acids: CASSQPVAGGRYGHTF. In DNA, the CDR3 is TGCGCCAGCAGCCAACCAGTCGCAGGGGGCAGGTATGGCCACACCTTC.